This entry concerns a single T cell receptor beta chain. The data were obtained in a study of blood T cell repertoires in COVID-19. Study details: Collection of acute and convalescent COVID-19 samples took place in the United States, Italy and Spain. T cells, B-cell-depleted T cells, or PBMCs provided the cDNA or gDNA that served as material.

Cohort assignment relied on participant-reported clinical history. Donors of Cohort 3 who recovered were those that had two negative PCRs, clearance, or symptom resolution. CDR1 and CDR2 (germline): SEHNR, FQNEAQ (reference sequence). This CDR3 has 12 residues. Trimming took 3 bases from V and 8 from J, leaving 11 bases between them. Profiling relied on immunoSEQ multiplex PCR, and the TCRdb table lists in-frame clones only, not all of them. Of 180,000 or so clones in the sample, around 80% were seen once. The sample comprised PBMCs or T cells enriched from blood (not recorded which). The TCR sequence derives from a woman between 55 and 75 years old who had recovered from COVID-19. V gene TRBV7-9 combines with J gene TRBJ2-7; perhaps TRBD1 as D (5 bases). CDR3 coding DNA: TGTGCCAGCAGCTTCGGCAGGGATCAGCAGTACTTC. Encoded protein: CASSFGRDQQYF.